The 8 T cell receptor beta chains in this list originate from one sample, sequenced in a study of beta chain features in type 1 diabetes. Study-wide findings and caveats: Shorter TCRB CDR3s, moderately but significantly so, marked every one of the four CD4+ subsets in Type 1 diabetes patients.

The whole isolated RNA underwent reverse transcription, so sequencing captured expressed TCRB transcripts. Clones were read by immunoSEQ multiplex PCR, and TCRdb kept only the in-frame ones, dropping some. The sample consists of some 660,000 clones, 11% to 15% of them appearing once. The antigens these receptors bind are not known. Sequences were obtained from naive CD4+ T cells from blood. The source is a man aged 18 to 35 with type 1 diabetes.

This clone was observed a handful of times. The rearrangement links TRBV18 to TRBJ1-1; D is uncertain. Germline V lookup: CDR1 KGHSH, CDR2 LQKENI. The CDR3 runs to 13 residues. Trimming took off 5 bases at V and 1 base at J, with 8 bases between the two ends. The DNA for the CDR3 is TGTGCCAGCTCATCGGACGGGAACACTGAAGCTTTCTTT. Translated: CASSSDGNTEAFF.

This clone has just a few counts. Within the sample, other DNA sequences also encode this same CDR3. The V gene is TRBV9, the J gene TRBJ1-5, with D perhaps matching TRBD1 (5 bases). The germline V gene encodes CDR1 SGDLS and CDR2 YYNGEE. CDR3 length: 14 residues. V lost 0 bases, J lost 3 bases, and 7 bases lay in between. CDR3 sequence reads: CASSVVDNNQPQHF. In DNA form, the CDR3 reads TGTGCCAGCAGCGTAGTGGACAACAATCAGCCCCAGCATTTT.

This clone was counted only a few times. This chain joins TRBV7-9 and TRBJ2-1; D is undetermined. Trimming took 5 bases from V and 2 from J, leaving 13 bases between them. Germline V gene data show CDR1 as SEHNR and CDR2 as FQNEAQ (reference sequence). CDR3 length equals 15 residues. The chain's CDR3 is CASSPDSNPYNEQFF. The CDR3 region has the DNA TGTGCCAGCAGCCCCGACTCGAATCCCTACAATGAGCAGTTCTTC.

There are a few counts of this clone. The rearrangement uses TRBV19 and TRBJ1-1; TRBD1 matches at 7 bases. The J segment lost 2 bases and the V segment lost 6 bases, leaving 12 bases of the junction unmatched. Germline V CDR1 and CDR2: LNHDA, SQIVND (reference sequence). This CDR3 contains 16 residues. In DNA form, the CDR3 reads TGTGCCAGTAGCCGACAGGGCGGGAGTGGAAACACTGAAGCTTTCTTT. Its translation: CASSRQGGSGNTEAFF. The whole variable domain, filled in from reference TRBV19 and TRBJ1-1, reads DGGITQSPKYLFRKEGQNVTLSCEQNLNHDAMYWYRQDPGQGLRLIYYSQIVNDFQKGDIAEGYSVSREKKESFPLTVTSAQKNPTAFYLCASSRQGGSGNTEAFFGQGTRLTVV.

This chain links TRBV28 with TRBJ2-7; maybe TRBD1 (5 bases). The germline V gene has CDR1 MDHEN and CDR2 SYDVKM. Trimming cost V 1 base and J 5 bases, with 15 bases left between them. CDR3 length: 15 residues. The CDR3 DNA reads TGTGCCAGCAGTTTATCTTCAGGGAAGGGCAACGAGCAGTACTTC. It specifies CASSLSSGKGNEQYF.

V and J are TRBV2 and TRBJ2-1, with 9 nucleotides matching TRBD1. CDR1 SNHLY and CDR2 FYNNEI come from the germline V gene. Germline trimming cut 5 bases from V and 0 bases from J; bases unmatched to any gene: 2. The CDR3 has 15 residues. The CDR3 nucleotides are TGTGCCAGCAGTAGGGACAGGGCCTCCTACAATGAGCAGTTCTTC. Its protein product is CASSRDRASYNEQFF.

This sequence joins TRBV12-5 and TRBJ2-1; 8 bases are shared with TRBD2. V dropped 5 bases and J dropped 6; count of bases not matched to a gene: 6. This CDR3 has 14 residues. Germline V CDR1 and CDR2: LGHNT, FRNRAP. The CDR3 coding sequence is TGTGCTAGTGGTCCCCGGGGGGGAGGCAATGAGCAGTTCTTC. It codes for CASGPRGGGNEQFF.

The chain employs TRBV6-1 and TRBJ2-3; the D is unclear. Germline V gives CDR1 MNHNS, CDR2 SASEGT. V was trimmed by 6 bases and J by 6 bases, leaving 13 bases between them. The CDR3 is made up of 13 amino acids. The CDR3 nucleotides read TGTGCCAGCAGCCCATCTATTTCGGATACGCAGTATTTT. It is translated as CASSPSISDTQYF.